One and the same sample provided the 9 T cell receptor beta chains below, sequenced in a study of T-cell memory formation after mild COVID-19. TCRdb passed the 5' RACE reads through MiXCR, listing each CDR3 protein once. The data show tens of thousands of distinct CDR3 sequences, with 9.5% to 15% seen just once and approximately 41% held by the top ten. The sample was PBMCs or a T cell subset sorted from them (not recorded which). These receptors were collected from a man aged 18 to 30 who had mild COVID-19 (a few samples of this study predate the infection). Cell type and time point are not known.

This clonotype was seen only a few times. The rearrangement uses TRBV4-3 and TRBJ1-1; 7 nucleotides match TRBD1. Germline V CDR1 and CDR2: LGHNA, YSLEER. With 0 bases clipped from V and 3 bases from J, the junction kept 7 bases outside the gene matches. The CDR3 runs to 16 residues. CDR3 amino acids: CASSQETGAKDTEAFF. Written as DNA, the CDR3 is TGCGCCAGCAGCCAAGAAACAGGGGCCAAGGACACTGAAGCTTTCTTT.

This clonotype has a handful of counts. The rearrangement uses TRBV18 and TRBJ2-3, with TRBD1 matching over 9 bases. The V gene's germline CDR1 is KGHSH and CDR2 LQKENI. J gave up 5 bases and V 3 bases, and 3 bases lay outside the gene matches. This CDR3 comprises 14 residues. CDR3 sequence (DNA): TGTGCCAGCTCACCCGGGACAGGGATAGATACGCAGTATTTT. Protein sequence: CASSPGTGIDTQYF.

This clonotype was observed a few times. The chain joins TRBV6-5 to TRBJ1-2, with a weak D call TRBD1 (5 bases). The CDR3 loop spans 15 amino acids. The germline V gene has CDR1 MNHEY and CDR2 SVGAGI. V lost 0 bases and J 0 bases, leaving 8 bases between the germline ends. The CDR3 DNA is TGTGCCAGCAGTTACTCGGACAAAGCTAACTATGGCTACACCTTC. Protein: CASSYSDKANYGYTF.

This clonotype was observed at least ten times. This rearrangement joins TRBV6-2 or TRBV6-3 to TRBJ1-1; no firm D call. The CDR3 consists of 14 residues. Germline assignment: CDR1 MNHEY and CDR2 SVGEGT. V was pared by 0 bases and J by 5 bases, with 10 bases between. CDR3 nucleotide sequence: TGTGCCAGCAGTTACTCCCCGGGAGAGACTGAAGCTTTCTTT. Its protein product is CASSYSPGETEAFF.

This clonotype was observed at least ten times. The CDR3 DNA follows: TGTGCCAGCAGCTTGGGGCAGGGGGAAGAGACCCAGTACTTC. This sequence encodes CASSLGQGEETQYF. The chain carries TRBV11-2 and TRBJ2-5, with TRBD1 identical over 7 bases. The CDR3 contains 14 residues. Trimming at V came to 3 bases and at J to 3 bases, leaving 4 bases not matched to a gene. Germline CDR1 is SGHAT and CDR2 is FQNNGV.

CDR3 in DNA: TGTGCCAGCAGCGACCCCCGGGACCCCTATAATTCACCCCTCCACTTT. It encodes CASSDPRDPYNSPLHF. The chain links TRBV7-2 to TRBJ1-6; D is perhaps TRBD1 (5 bases). The CDR3 contains 16 residues. V dropped 5 bases and J dropped 2 bases, with 13 bases sitting between them. CDR1 is SGHTA and CDR2 is FQGNSA in the germline V gene.

This clonotype was counted a few times. The gene calls are TRBV6-2 or TRBV6-3 and TRBJ1-1; no firm D call. Germline-derived CDR1 and CDR2 are MNHEY and SVGEGT. Trimming cost V 2 bases and J 1 base, with 11 bases left between them. The CDR3 runs 15 residues. The CDR3 DNA sequence: TGTGCCAGCAGTTACGCCCGGACGGAGAACACTGAAGCTTTCTTT. Translation gives CASSYARTENTEAFF.

This clonotype is a singleton in its sample. The rearrangement joins TRBV7-3 to TRBJ2-7; D possibly uses TRBD1 or TRBD2 (5 bases each). The CDR3 spans 16 residues. Germline V lookup: CDR1 SGHTA, CDR2 FQGTGA. V was pared by 4 bases and J by 5 bases, with 21 bases between. DNA for the CDR3: TGTGCCAGCAGCTATGGGCCCCAGGGTAGGAGGCACGAGCAGTACGTC. It encodes CASSYGPQGRRHEQYV.

The CDR3 here is CSVDRRNTEAFF. The CDR3 nucleotides read TGCAGCGTTGATAGAAGGAACACTGAAGCTTTCTTT. V is TRBV29-1 and J is TRBJ1-1; D not certain. The germline CDR1 and CDR2 sequences are SQVTM and ANQGSEA. The CDR3 consists of 12 residues. Trimming left V 3 bases short and J 1 base short, with 6 bases between.